The sequence of this T cell receptor (beta chain) was determined in a study of T-cell reconstitution after alpha-beta-depleted transplantation in children. This CDR3 has 17 amino acids. Trimming pared 4 bases from V and 2 bases from J, leaving 19 bases between. Looked up from germline, CDR1 is LGHDT and CDR2 is YNNKEL (reference sequence). Unique molecular identifiers were incorporated when the TCRbeta library was constructed. In TCRdb, the PCR reads were re-called with MiXCR into one record per CDR3 protein. The sample carries roughly 610,000 distinct CDR3 sequences, roughly 10% recorded once. This specimen consisted of PBMCs from the stem cell graft donor, obtained from the stem cell graft. The sequence was obtained from a human donor who donated a stem cell graft to a child with acute myeloid leukemia. This chain links TRBV3-1 with TRBJ2-3; D tentatively fits TRBD1 or TRBD2 (7 bases each). For the CDR3, the DNA is TGTGCCAGCAGCCTAAAGGAGCGGGACAGCTTCACAGATACGCAGTATTTT. It specifies CASSLKERDSFTDTQYF.